This TCR beta chain was observed in a study of blood T cells in healthy people across ages (dated by TCRdb to the mid-2010s). Context from the whole study: Template switching captured roughly one uniquely barcoded TCR beta cDNA molecule per two T cells in model experiments. To track age-related changes in TCR beta repertoire diversity, the study relied on deep sequencing normalized with unique cDNA molecular identifiers. The donors were split into four age groups: young (average 16 years), middle-aged (39), aged (62) and long-lived (82). To avoid experimental bias, donors of different ages were distributed randomly across sequencing lanes. For two donors (one aged 18 to 29 and one aged 80 or older), the study analyzed two additional independent replicas of 1 million unique cDNA reads from the same blood draw.

The investigation overall reported the following: A strong correlation was found between observed TCR beta diversity and the percentage of naive T cells measured by flow cytometry. Since profiling was done on bulk unsorted PBMCs, naive and antigen-experienced compartments could not be conclusively compared. Observed TCR beta diversity per million T cells fell roughly linearly with age, and a significant reduction was already apparent by age around 39. The CMV infection status of donors was not known, potentially confounding age-related changes in expanded clonotypes. Estimates of total diversity based on one million sequenced T cells were considered lower bounds and underestimates. Compared with the aged group, more naive CD4+ T cells, fewer expanded clones and increased TCR diversity were shown by the long-lived group, suggesting age selection.

Reading the germline V gene (reference sequence) gives CDR1 DFQATT and CDR2 SNEGSKA. Trimming costs V 7 bases and J 0 bases, and their ends lie 9 bases apart. The cysteine opens and the phenylalanine closes a CDR3 of 13 amino acids. Just CDR3 DNA is preserved here, 39 bases in frame from base 1. The protocol used for the library was 5' RACE. Sequencing relied on an Illumina HiSeq 2500. The second PCR ran for roughly 7 to 12 cycles and used a J-beta primer mix along with a sample-barcoded 5' primer. A unique molecular identifier was introduced onto each TCR beta cDNA molecule by a template-switch 5' adaptor carrying 12 random nucleotides. Each sample yielded at least 2.5 million CDR3-containing paired-end reads. The Mint cDNA synthesis kit, primed by a TRBC-specific oligonucleotide, was used to synthesize first-strand cDNA from all RNA. After uracil-DNA glycosylase treatment, a first 18-cycle PCR used universal primers M1SS and BC2_uni_R on all cDNA. Turning to the authors' computational methods: For normalization, 1 million high-quality reads were randomly selected from each sample, with every read carrying a distinct molecular identifier. Reads sharing molecular identifiers were discarded rather than binned into consensus sequences. MiTCR, with a Q25 quality threshold and the strictest error-elimination algorithm, was used for CDR3 identification, clonotype clustering and error correction. A nonparametric unseen species model with Euler transformation was used to estimate lower-bound total TCR beta diversity. The public reads were reanalyzed by TCRdb: fastp trimming at Q25, MiXCR alignment, in-frame beta chains only. Merged by CDR3 protein, the rows form single entries marked with the most common genes and DNA. The V and J calls come from TCRdb's annotation, not from the publication. The sample has about 570,000 distinct CDR3 sequences on record, 25% to 30% of them singletons. Clones ranked in the top ten supply approximately 18% of the sample.

The roughly 39 donors, aged about 6 to 90 years, were systemically healthy Caucasian individuals from Russia. Approximately 9.7 milliliters of peripheral blood were drawn from each donor into EDTA-treated Vacutainer tubes. Ficoll-Paque density-gradient centrifugation was used to isolate PBMCs, with at least 7 million per sample. Total RNA was extracted from PBMCs with Trizol reagent, with at least 5 micrograms obtained per sample. Naive CD45RAhigh/CD27high T cell percentages were measured by flow cytometry on a PBMC aliquot from every donor. This clonotype was recorded a few times. Its antigen is still unknown. No base qualities exist here, and no much larger clone lies one base off it.

The source of this sequence is a woman in her 70s in good health. Source material: blood. The chain is encoded by TRBV20-1 joined to TRBJ1-4, with the identity of the D gene unclear. The CDR3 amino acid sequence is: CSGAASTNEKLFF. The DNA sequence reads TGCAGTGGGGCAGCTTCAACTAATGAAAAACTGTTTTTT.